These 14 T cell receptor beta chains originate from one sample sequenced in a study of CD8 T cells in ankylosing spondylitis. TCRdb fed the 5' RACE reads into MiXCR, producing one record per CDR3 protein. Of about 540,000 distinct CDR3 sequences detected, approximately 11% appear once; the ten largest clones hold about 6.8%. Points from the study as a whole: Seemingly distinctive of ankylosing spondylitis blood was a TCR beta motif formed by eight highly homologous variants.

The antigens these receptors bind are not known. The source material was blood, either unsorted or a sorted T cell fraction (not recorded which). These receptors came from a male donor with ankylosing spondylitis.

In its sample, this clonotype was seen a few times. The chain joins TRBV11-2 to TRBJ2-7; D tentatively reads TRBD1 or TRBD2 (5 bases each). Trimming shortened V by 3 bases and J by 2 bases, and 17 bases separated the two germline ends. Germline V gene data show CDR1 as SGHAT and CDR2 as FQNNGV. CDR3 length: 16 amino acids. In DNA form, the CDR3 reads TGTGCCAGCAGCTTGTCGTCAAGGGACCATCCCTACGAGCAGTACTTC. This translates into CASSLSSRDHPYEQYF.

This clonotype was picked up a small number of times. This chain joins TRBV7-9 and TRBJ2-5; D tentatively reads TRBD1 or TRBD2 (5 bases each). Deletions cut 3 bases from V and 5 bases from J, with 16 bases between. CDR1 and CDR2 from the germline V gene are SEHNR and FQNEAQ (reference sequence). The CDR3 consists of 15 residues. CDR3 loop: CASSFPSRWGETQYF. The CDR3 DNA sequence: TGTGCCAGCAGCTTCCCATCCAGGTGGGGGGAGACCCAGTACTTC.

Turning to this clonotype: Given a much more abundant clone one base away, this may be a read error. This sequence joins TRBV19 and TRBJ1-5, with no clear D. Trimming removed 7 bases from V and 6 bases from J, with 13 bases in between. Germline CDR1 reads LNHDA; CDR2 reads SQIVND (reference sequence). The CDR3 length is 13 residues. CDR3 sequence (DNA): TGTGCCAGTAATCCCGAGACAAGTCAGCCCCAGCATTTT. Encoded protein: CASNPETSQPQHF. Supplemented by reference TRBV19 and TRBJ1-5, the full variable domain reads DGGITQSPKYLFRKEGQNVTLSCEQNLNHDAMYWYRQDPGQGLRLIYYSQIVNDFQKGDIAEGYSVSREKKESFPLTVTSAQKNPTAFYLCASNPETSQPQHFGDGTRLSIL.

This clonotype turned up a few times. This chain uses TRBV6-1 with TRBJ2-7; TRBD2 is a possible D gene (5 bases). Germline V CDR1 and CDR2: MNHNS, SASEGT. The CDR3 is made up of 15 amino acids. With 3 bases removed from V and 7 bases from J, the gap between germline ends came to 19 bases. The chain's CDR3 is CASSDTPLAAREQYV. The DNA of the CDR3 is TGTGCCAGCAGTGATACCCCGCTAGCAGCAAGGGAGCAGTACGTC.

There are a few counts of this clonotype. The chain couples TRBV7-9 to TRBJ2-3; TRBD2 matches at 7 bases. The CDR3 is 15 amino acids. The germline CDR1 and CDR2 sequences are SEHNR and FQNEAQ (reference sequence). With 5 bases clipped from V and 6 bases from J, the junction kept 11 bases outside the gene matches. The CDR3 region has the DNA TGTGCCAGCAGCCCCCGCGGGAGCTTAAGGGATACGCAGTATTTT. The encoded protein is CASSPRGSLRDTQYF. The variable domain in full, completed from reference TRBV7-9 and TRBJ2-3, reads DTGVSQNPRHKITKRGQNVTFRCDPISEHNRLYWYRQTLGQGPEFLTYFQNEAQLEKSRLLSDRFSAERPKGSFSTLEIQRTEQGDSAMYLCASSPRGSLRDTQYFGPGTRLTVL.

This chain links TRBV25-1 with TRBJ2-7; tentative D call: TRBD2 (8 bases). CDR1 is MGHDK, CDR2 SYGVNS, per germline. The CDR3 covers 16 residues. V was pared by 0 bases and J by 7 bases, with 19 bases between. The chain's CDR3 is CASSEYIMTGTREQYF. For the CDR3, the DNA is TGTGCCAGCAGTGAATATATCATGACAGGGACTAGGGAGCAGTACTTC.

Here the CDR3 reads CSALGQKNTEAFF. CDR3 bases: TGCAGTGCCTTAGGGCAGAAGAACACTGAAGCTTTCTTT. The rearrangement joins TRBV20-1 to TRBJ1-1; no reliable D call. Germline CDR1 DFQATT, CDR2 SNEGSKA (reference sequence). The CDR3 runs to 13 residues. Trimming left V 6 bases short and J 1 base short, with 12 bases between.

This clonotype was detected only a few times. The V and J genes are TRBV3-1 and TRBJ2-4, with 7 bases aligning to TRBD2. Trimming at V came to 0 bases and at J to 7 bases, leaving 6 bases not matched to a gene. Germline CDR1 LGHDT, CDR2 YNNKEL (reference sequence). The CDR3 runs 15 residues. The CDR3 sequence is CASSQDAGAWNIQYF. The CDR3 DNA follows: TGTGCCAGCAGCCAAGATGCGGGAGCTTGGAACATTCAGTACTTC.

DNA for the CDR3: TGCAGCGCTACTAGCGGGTTTAGGGATGAGCAGTTCTTC. This gives the protein CSATSGFRDEQFF. V and J are TRBV29-1 and TRBJ2-1; 9 nucleotides match TRBD2. The CDR3 is 13 amino acids. Germline V gene sequence: CDR1 SQVTM, CDR2 ANQGSEA. The junction had 9 bases not matched to a gene; V was cut back by 7 bases and J by 8 bases.

This chain uses TRBV12-3 or TRBV12-4 with TRBJ1-1; D is perhaps TRBD1 (6 bases). Trimming removed 4 bases at V and 4 bases at J, with 13 bases between. This CDR3 has 14 residues. The CDR3 region is CASSWGDTGTEAFF. DNA for the CDR3: TGTGCCAGCAGTTGGGGGGACACGGGCACTGAAGCTTTCTTT.

J is TRBJ2-1 and V is TRBV24-1; D is uncertain. The CDR3 spans 17 residues. Between the trimmed V and J ends, which lost 0 bases and 1 base, there was a span of 12 bases. The germline gives CDR1 KGHDR, CDR2 SFDVKD. The CDR3 protein is CATSDLQSLGSYNEQFF. The CDR3 nucleotides read TGTGCCACCAGTGATTTGCAGAGTTTGGGGTCCTACAATGAGCAGTTCTTC.

This clonotype was seen ten or more times. This chain connects TRBV5-1 to TRBJ2-1, with a possible D match to TRBD1 (6 bases). CDR3 length: 18 amino acids. Between the trimmed V and J ends, which lost 1 base and 1 base, there was a span of 18 bases. Per germline, CDR1 SGHRS and CDR2 YFSETQ. The CDR3 protein is CASSLYAPDSASYNEQFF. CDR3 nucleotides: TGCGCCAGCAGCTTGTATGCTCCGGACAGCGCGTCCTACAATGAGCAGTTCTTC.

This clonotype has a count of ten or more. CDR3 sequence: CASSLLDSGLKTQYF. The CDR3 nucleotides are TGTGCCAGCAGCCTGCTGGATAGCGGACTGAAGACCCAGTACTTC. The chain uses TRBV12-3 or TRBV12-4 and TRBJ2-5; D is possibly TRBD2 (6 bases). Trimming pared 6 bases from V and 6 bases from J, leaving 20 bases between. This CDR3 has 15 amino acids.

This clonotype was seen repeatedly, ten times or more. V gene TRBV24-1 combines with J gene TRBJ1-2; D possibly corresponds to TRBD1 (6 bases). V lost 4 bases and J lost 2, with 13 bases in between. The germline V gene has CDR1 KGHDR and CDR2 SFDVKD. The CDR3 runs 15 residues. The CDR3 nucleotides are TGTGCCACCAGTGAGGGGGACAACGCCAACTATGGCTACACCTTC. It yields the protein CATSEGDNANYGYTF.